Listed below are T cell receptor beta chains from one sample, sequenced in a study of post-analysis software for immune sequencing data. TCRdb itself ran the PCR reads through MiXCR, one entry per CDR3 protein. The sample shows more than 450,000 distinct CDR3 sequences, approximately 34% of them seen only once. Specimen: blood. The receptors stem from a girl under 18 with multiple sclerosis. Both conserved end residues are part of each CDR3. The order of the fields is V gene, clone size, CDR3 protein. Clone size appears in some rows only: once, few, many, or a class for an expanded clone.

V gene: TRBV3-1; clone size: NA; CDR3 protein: CASGLGTGNSPLHF
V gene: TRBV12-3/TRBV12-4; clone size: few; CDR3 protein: CASSPLGYFYEQYF
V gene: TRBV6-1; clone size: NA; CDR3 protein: CTSSAPSSYEQYF
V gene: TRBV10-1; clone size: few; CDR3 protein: CASSETSGWADTQYF
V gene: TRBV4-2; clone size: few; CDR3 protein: CASSQVTSGGVYNEQFF
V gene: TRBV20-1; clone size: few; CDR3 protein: CSATQSQGSPNIQYF
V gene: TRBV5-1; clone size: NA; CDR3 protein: CASSFFSRDNEQFF
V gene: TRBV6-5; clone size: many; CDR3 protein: CASSYLGLAGPAQKNIQYF
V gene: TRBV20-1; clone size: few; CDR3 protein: CSASPAQVGSGANVLTF
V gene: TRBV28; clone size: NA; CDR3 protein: CASSLPQGWTEAFF
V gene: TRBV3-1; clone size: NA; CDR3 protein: CASSQDHGLDTQYF
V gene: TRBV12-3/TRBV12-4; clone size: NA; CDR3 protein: CASRAGAKETQYF
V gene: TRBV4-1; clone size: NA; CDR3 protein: CASSHPGTKETQYF
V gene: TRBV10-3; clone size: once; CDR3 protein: CAISGGLVYEQYF
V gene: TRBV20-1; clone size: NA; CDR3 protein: CSARERQGVNQPQHF
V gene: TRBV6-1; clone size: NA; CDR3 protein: CASSALGRPLHF
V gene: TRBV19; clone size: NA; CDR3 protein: CASSATTAGTGLHEQYF
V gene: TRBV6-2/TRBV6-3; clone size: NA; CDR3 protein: CASSYYTSEGTQYF
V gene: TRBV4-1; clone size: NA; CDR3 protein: CASSPRQAEGYYGYTF
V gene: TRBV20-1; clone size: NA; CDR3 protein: CSARDDSPGYTF
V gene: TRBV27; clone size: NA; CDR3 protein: CASSGRQVYGYTF
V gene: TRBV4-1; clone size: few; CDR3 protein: CASSHDSYNEQFF
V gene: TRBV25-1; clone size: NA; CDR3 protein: CASSLDELAQYF
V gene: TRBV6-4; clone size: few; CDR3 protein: CASSTTGGGPEKPPDTQYF
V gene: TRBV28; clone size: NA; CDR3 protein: CASVDGANVLTF
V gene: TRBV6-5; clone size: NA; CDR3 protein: CASSYGFRGGNPYNEQFF
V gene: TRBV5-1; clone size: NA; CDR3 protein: CASSYGAPNEQFF
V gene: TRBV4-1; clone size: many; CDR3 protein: CASSLVAGVSRDEQYF
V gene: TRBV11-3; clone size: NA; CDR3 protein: CASSRGGQRPQQYF
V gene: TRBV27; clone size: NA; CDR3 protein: CASSPRKGSEAYEQYF